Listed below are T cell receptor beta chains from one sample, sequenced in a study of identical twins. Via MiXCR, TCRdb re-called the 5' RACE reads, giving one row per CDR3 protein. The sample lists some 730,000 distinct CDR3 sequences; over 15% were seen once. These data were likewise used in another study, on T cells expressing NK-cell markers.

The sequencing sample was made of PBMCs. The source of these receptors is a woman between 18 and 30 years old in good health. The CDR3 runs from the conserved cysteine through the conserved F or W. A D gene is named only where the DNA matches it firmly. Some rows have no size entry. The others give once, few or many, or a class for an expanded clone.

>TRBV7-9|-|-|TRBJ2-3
TGTGCCAGCAGCCCCACCGCCGGGACGAGAAGCACAGATACGCAGTATTTT
CASSPTAGTRSTDTQYF
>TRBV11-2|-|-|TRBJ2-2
TGTGCCAGCAGCTTCTCACCCACCGAAATCACCGGGGAGCTGTTTTTT
CASSFSPTEITGELFF
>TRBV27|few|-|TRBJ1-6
TGTGCCAGCAGTTTATGGAGGGACCTAGGTTCACCCCTCCACTTT
CASSLWRDLGSPLHF
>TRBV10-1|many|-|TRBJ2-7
TGCGCCAGCAGTGAGTCCTCAGGCGAGCAGTACTTC
CASSESSGEQYF
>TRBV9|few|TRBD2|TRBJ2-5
TGTGCCAGCAGCGTAGGACTAGCGGGAGAGCTGGAGACCCAGTACTTC
CASSVGLAGELETQYF
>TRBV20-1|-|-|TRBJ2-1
TGCAGTGCTAGAACCCGCCTAGGGGAGCAGTTCTTC
CSARTRLGEQFF
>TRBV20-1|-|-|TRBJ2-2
TGCAGTGCGAGGCCTGGGGGCGGGGAGCTGTTTTTT
CSARPGGGELFF
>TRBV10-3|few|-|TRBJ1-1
TGTGCCACCGCGATGAACACTGAAGCTTTCTTT
CATAMNTEAFF
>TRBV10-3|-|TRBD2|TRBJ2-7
TGTGCCATTGCTACGGCGGGAGCAGTAGGCGAGCAGTACTTC
CAIATAGAVGEQYF
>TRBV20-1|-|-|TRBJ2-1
TGCAGTGCTAGGGGCATCATCGATGAGCAGTTCTTC
CSARGIIDEQFF
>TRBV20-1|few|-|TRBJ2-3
TGCAGTGCCAAAAGTAAAAGAATCTATAGGGATTCCACAGATACGCAGTATTTT
CSAKSKRIYRDSTDTQYF
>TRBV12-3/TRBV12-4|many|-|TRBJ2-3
TGTGCCAGCAGTTTAGCGCTTTTGGTGGGCACAGATACGCAGTATTTT
CASSLALLVGTDTQYF
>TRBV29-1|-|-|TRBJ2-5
TGCAGCGTTGCAGGGCTCCTCTCGGAGACCCAGTACTTC
CSVAGLLSETQYF
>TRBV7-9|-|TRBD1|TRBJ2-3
TGTGCCAGCAGCACCGGGACAGGGGAGGGTCGGACAGATACGCAGTATTTT
CASSTGTGEGRTDTQYF
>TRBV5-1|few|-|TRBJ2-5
TGCGCCAGCAGCCGGACTTTTCAAGAGACCCAGTACTTC
CASSRTFQETQYF
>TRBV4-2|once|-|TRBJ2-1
TGTGACAGCAGCCAAGAAGATGAGCAGTTCTTC
CDSSQEDEQFF
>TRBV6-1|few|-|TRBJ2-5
TGTGCCAGCAGGCCGACATATCAAGAGACCCAGTACTTC
CASRPTYQETQYF
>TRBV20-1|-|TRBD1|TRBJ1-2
TGCAGTGCTGGAACGACAGGGTTGGGATGGGGGTATGGCTACACCTTC
CSAGTTGLGWGYGYTF
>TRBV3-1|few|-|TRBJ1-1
TGTGCCAGCAGACGCCTCCCCCGAGCTTTCTTT
CASRRLPRAFF
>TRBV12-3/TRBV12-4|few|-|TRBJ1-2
TGTGCCAGCAGTTTGCGGGGGAGGCCATATGGCTACACCTTC
CASSLRGRPYGYTF
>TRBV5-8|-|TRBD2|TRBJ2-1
TGTGCCAGCAGCATCACACAGACTAGCGGGGGGGCCGTTGAGCAGTTCTTC
CASSITQTSGGAVEQFF
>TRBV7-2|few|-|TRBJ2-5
TGTGCCAGCAGCTATTACACTGCGCAAGAGACCCAGTACTTC
CASSYYTAQETQYF
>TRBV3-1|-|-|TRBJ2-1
TGTGCCAGCAGCCCCCAGCGGAACTACAATGAGCAGTTCTTC
CASSPQRNYNEQFF
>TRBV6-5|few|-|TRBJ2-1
TGTGCCAGCAGTTACACGGGACAATACAATGAGCAGTTCTTC
CASSYTGQYNEQFF
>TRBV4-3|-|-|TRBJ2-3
TGCGCCAGCCGGGGGTGGGGGAGAGCAGATACGCAGTATTTT
CASRGWGRADTQYF
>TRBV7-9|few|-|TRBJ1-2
TGTGCCAGCAGCCTGATGGGATCAGGGACCTATGGCTACACCTTC
CASSLMGSGTYGYTF
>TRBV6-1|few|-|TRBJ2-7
TGTGCCAGCAGTCCGACTAGGCGGTCCTACGAGCAGTACTTC
CASSPTRRSYEQYF
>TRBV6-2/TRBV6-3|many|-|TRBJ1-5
TGTGCCAGCAGTTACGCTGGGTATCAGCCCCAGCATTTT
CASSYAGYQPQHF
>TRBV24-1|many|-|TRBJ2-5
TGTGCCACCAGTGATCCGGGACAAGAGACCCAGTACTTC
CATSDPGQETQYF
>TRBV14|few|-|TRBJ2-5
TGTGCCAGCAGCCAAGACTGGTGGGAGACCCAGTACTTC
CASSQDWWETQYF
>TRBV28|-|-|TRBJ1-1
TGTGCCAGCAGACCGCCAGGGCGGTCCGGTTTCACTGAAGCTTTCTTT
CASRPPGRSGFTEAFF
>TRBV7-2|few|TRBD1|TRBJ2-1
TGTGCCAGCAGCTCCAGGACAGGGGAGTACAATGAGCAGTTCTTC
CASSSRTGEYNEQFF
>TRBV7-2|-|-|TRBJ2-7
TGTGCCAGCAGCCCGAGCGGGTCGTACAATGAGCAGTACTTC
CASSPSGSYNEQYF
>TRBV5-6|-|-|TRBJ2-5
TGTGCCAGCAGCTTCGGGACCGACCCAGCCGAGACCCAGTACTTC
CASSFGTDPAETQYF
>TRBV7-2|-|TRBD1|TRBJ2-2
TGTGCCACCCGACAGGGGGCTAACACCGGGGAGCTGTTTTTT
CATRQGANTGELFF
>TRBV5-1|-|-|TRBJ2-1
TGCGCCAGCACTCCAAGGGGGGAGCGACTCTACAATGAGCAGTTCTTC
CASTPRGERLYNEQFF